One sample yielded the 5 T cell receptor beta chains listed below, sequenced in a study of lymphopenia after photon versus proton radiotherapy. The data were produced by immunoSEQ multiplex PCR, yet TCRdb's version contains in-frame clones alone and is incomplete. The sample lists about 70,000 clones, approximately 90% seen once, with 2.2% in the top ten. The specimen comprised peripheral blood, sampled from a patient treated with photon-based radiotherapy. The source of these receptors is a woman aged 35 to 49 with cholangiocarcinoma.

The genes are TRBV25-1 and TRBJ2-2; D call uncertain. CDR1 and CDR2 from the germline V gene are MGHDK and SYGVNS. Trimming removed 3 bases at V and 5 bases at J, with 13 bases between. CDR3 length: 15 residues. The chain's CDR3 is CASSESYPITGELFF. As DNA, the CDR3 is TGTGCCAGCAGTGAGAGTTATCCAATAACCGGGGAGCTGTTTTTT.

The chain joins TRBV11-3 to TRBJ2-2; the D gene is possibly TRBD2 (5 bases). This CDR3 has 16 amino acids. Trimming left V 4 bases short and J 3 bases short, with 15 bases between. Germline values: CDR1 SGHNT, CDR2 YENEEA. The CDR3 DNA is TGTGCCAGCAGCTATCCCAATGAGGGCGACACCGGGGAGCTGTTTTTT. This encodes CASSYPNEGDTGELFF.

This clone has just one count. The genes are TRBV21-1 and TRBJ1-5; the table's D call, TRBD1, was not checked against the DNA. TRBV21-1 is a listed pseudogene. The CDR3 runs 12 residues. In DNA, the CDR3 is TGTGCCAGCCCCAGGGGCTGGCAGCCCCAGCATTTT. Protein sequence: CASPRGWQPQHF.

Judged by abundance, this clone is medium-sized. This sequence joins TRBV28 and TRBJ1-2; 8 bases match TRBD1. After removal of 5 bases from V and 1 base from J, the junction contained 9 bases not matched to a gene. Germline V gene lookup returns CDR1 MDHEN and CDR2 SYDVKM. This CDR3 contains 16 residues. Here the CDR3 DNA reads TGTGCCAGCAGTCCCCCCCTACAGGGGGGTAACTATGGCTACACCTTC. Its protein is CASSPPLQGGNYGYTF.

The gene calls are TRBV6-5 and TRBJ1-2; perhaps TRBD1 as D (5 bases). Trimming left V 7 bases short and J 4 bases short, with 10 bases between. Germline CDR1 and CDR2: MNHEY and SVGAGI. The length of the CDR3 is 12 residues. The CDR3, as DNA: TGTGCCAGCACAAGGGACGGCTATGGCTACACCTTC. This translates into CASTRDGYGYTF.